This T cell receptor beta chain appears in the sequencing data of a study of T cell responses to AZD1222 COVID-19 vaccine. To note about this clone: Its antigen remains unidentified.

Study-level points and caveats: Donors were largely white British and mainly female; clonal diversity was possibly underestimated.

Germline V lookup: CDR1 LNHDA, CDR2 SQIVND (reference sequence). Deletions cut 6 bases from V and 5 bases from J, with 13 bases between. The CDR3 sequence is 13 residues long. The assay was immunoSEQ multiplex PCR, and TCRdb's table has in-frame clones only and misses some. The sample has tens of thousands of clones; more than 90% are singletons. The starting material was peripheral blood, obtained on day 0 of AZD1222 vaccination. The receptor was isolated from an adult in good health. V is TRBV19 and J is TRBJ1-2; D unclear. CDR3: CASRPPGLYGYTF. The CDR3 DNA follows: TGTGCCAGTAGACCCCCAGGACTTTATGGCTACACCTTC.